The present T cell receptor beta chain was sequenced within a study of early T cells in non-severe SARS-CoV-2 infection. Study in general: The input, bulk RNA from unsorted whole blood, was sequenced, and chains were unpaired. Points from the study as a whole: VDJdb matching favored anti-spike CD8 responses, missing private and CD4 specificities.

Only a few counts were recorded for this clonotype. Its target is not known. CDR3 size: 15 residues. In germline, CDR1 is MNHEY, CDR2 SMNVEV (reference sequence). V lost 6 bases and J 3 bases, leaving 18 bases between the germline ends. cDNA molecules, individually, were tagged with unique molecular identifiers. TCRdb re-called the 5' RACE reads through MiXCR, storing one row per CDR3 protein. The sample has 45,000 to 75,000 distinct CDR3 sequences, approximately 5.6% seen once. Sequencing used whole blood. V is TRBV27 and J is TRBJ2-7, with D unresolved. The sequence derives from an adult who was a healthcare worker with PCR-confirmed SARS-CoV-2 infection or an uninfected control (not recorded which). CDR3 in DNA: TGTGCCAGCAGCTACGTGACCGGGCTTTACTACGAGCAGTACTTC. This gives the protein CASSYVTGLYYEQYF.